A single sample is the source of the 2 T cell receptor beta chains below, sequenced in a study of PD-1 blockade in classical Hodgkin lymphoma. Using immunoSEQ multiplex PCR, the repertoire was profiled, and TCRdb retains in-frame clones only, with some absent. The sample shows about 35,000 clones, about 93% of them seen only once. Each of the patients experienced relapse following autologous stem cell transplantation, and their brentuximab vedotin exposure differed. Magnetic depletion of unwanted cells isolated CD4+ T cells from thawed PBMCs. The specimen was CD4+ T cells from blood, collected at baseline. The origin of the receptors is a human donor with classical Hodgkin lymphoma.

The chain is built from TRBV7-9 and TRBJ2-5; no definite D call. This CDR3 is built from 16 residues. Germline CDR1 is SEHNR and CDR2 is FQNEAQ (reference sequence). The V gene lost 5 bases and the J gene lost 1 base, with 17 bases spanning the gap. The CDR3 loop reads CASSPPSYSSQETQYF. The CDR3, as DNA: TGTGCCAGCAGCCCCCCGTCGTATAGCAGCCAAGAGACCCAGTACTTC. Filled out from reference TRBV7-9 and TRBJ2-5, the complete variable domain reads DTGVSQNPRHKITKRGQNVTFRCDPISEHNRLYWYRQTLGQGPEFLTYFQNEAQLEKSRLLSDRFSAERPKGSFSTLEIQRTEQGDSAMYLCASSPPSYSSQETQYFGPGTRLLVL.

The rearrangement uses TRBV30 and TRBJ1-2; D is ambiguous. With 2 bases removed from V and 4 bases from J, the gap between germline ends came to 11 bases. Germline loops: CDR1 GTSNPN, CDR2 SVGIG (reference sequence). The CDR3 is 13 amino acids. CDR3 DNA: TGTGCCTGGAGTCCACAGAGTCGCTATGGCTACACCTTC. Its protein product is CAWSPQSRYGYTF.